The source of this TCR beta chain is a study of OX40 agonist ivuxolimab in advanced cancers. Study overall: Partial responses were seen in three patients, one with hepatocellular carcinoma and two with cutaneous melanoma.

TCRdb's copy holds only in-frame clones and misses some; the assay was immunoSEQ multiplex PCR. The table includes fewer than 90,000 clones, about 85% detected once. Study results and caveats: Which antigen the expanded peripheral T cells recognized is unknown. Relative to CD4+, CD8+ T cells held more expanded clones on average.

It was autoimmune disease history or systemic immunosuppression that excluded patients. This CDR3 is built from 16 residues. Between the trimmed V and J ends, which lost 2 bases and 2 bases, there was a span of 16 bases. Germline lookup yields CDR1 MNHNS and CDR2 SASEGT. As for this clone: What it binds is unknown.

The TCR comes from an adult with an advanced solid tumor such as melanoma, head and neck, liver or kidney cancer. Sequencing was performed on CD4+ or CD8+ T cells sorted from blood, taken in a trial of the OX40 agonist ivuxolimab. The rearrangement joins TRBV6-1 to TRBJ2-7; D possibly corresponds to TRBD1 (6 bases). The CDR3 DNA follows: TGTGCCAGCAGTGAACCCCCCGGGACAATCGCCTACGAGCAGTACTTC. Protein sequence: CASSEPPGTIAYEQYF.